The present entry profiles one T cell receptor beta chain with its context. The antigen remains undetermined. This sample was taken from a study of blood T cells in healthy people across ages. Study details: About one barcoded beta molecule per two T cells was the capture yield of template switching.

The authors ran a second PCR of 7 to 11 cycles using a sample-barcoded 5' primer and a J-beta primer mix. TCRdb processed the 5' RACE reads anew with MiXCR; each CDR3 protein has one entry. This table has about 640,000 distinct CDR3 sequences, roughly 58% appearing once. Study conclusions and caveats: Compared with aged donors, long-lived donors showed fewer expanded clones, suggesting selection.

The clonotype comes from a man in his sixties in good health. The sample was blood.

The CDR3 DNA follows: TGCAGCGGGGTTGGGGGAGACAATGAGCAGTACTTC. It is translated as CSGVGGDNEQYF. The rearrangement joins TRBV29-1 to TRBJ2-5; D possibly uses TRBD1 or TRBD2 (5 bases each). Trimming stripped 7 bases from V and 11 bases from J, with 20 bases between. In germline, CDR1 is SQVTM, CDR2 ANQGSEA. The CDR3 extends over 12 amino acids.